The text below deals with one T cell receptor (beta chain). These data originate in a study of cytomegalovirus exposure and HLA in healthy donors. PCR involved 60 Vbeta and 13 Jbeta primers. The table came from immunoSEQ multiplex PCR; TCRdb's copy has only in-frame clones and leaves some out. The data contain under 200,000 clones, 80% to 85% of them singletons. Healthy individuals who donated bone marrow served as the donors. The sample comprised PBMCs. This sequence originates from a girl aged 2 to 10 in good health and CMV-seropositive.

CDR3 region: CASSSSGMGTDTQYF. The CDR3 DNA is TGTGCCAGCAGCTCCAGCGGGATGGGGACAGATACGCAGTATTTT. V usage is TRBV7-3 and J usage is TRBJ2-3; TRBD2 aligns across 7 bases. The CDR3 extends over 15 amino acids. Germline lookup yields CDR1 SGHTA and CDR2 FQGTGA. After removal of 4 bases from V and 3 bases from J, the junction contained 7 bases not matched to a gene.